This T cell receptor (beta chain) appears in the sequencing data of a study of T-cell memory formation after mild COVID-19. 5'RACE, which relied on constant-segment primers, yielded TCR alpha and TCR beta cDNA libraries carrying sample barcodes and UMIs. TCRdb recomputed calls from the 5' RACE reads with MiXCR, one row per CDR3 protein. The data show roughly 320,000 distinct CDR3 sequences, around 30% seen once. The CDR3 has 15 amino acids. The germline gives CDR1 SGHTA, CDR2 FQGTGA. Trimming left V 5 bases short and J 2 bases short, with 13 bases between. Whole-study results and caveats: Researchers report contracting CD4+ clones mostly in CM and EM, with CD8+ clones in EMRA.

This clonotype was detected a few times. The target antigen is unknown. The genes are TRBV7-3 and TRBJ2-1; possibly TRBD2 for D (6 bases). This receptor was taken from an adult woman who had mild COVID-19 (a few samples of this study predate the infection). Cell type and time point are not known. Specimen: PBMCs or a T cell subset sorted from them (not recorded which). The CDR3 DNA reads as TGTGCCAGCAGCCCCGGGCCGGGGGCCTACAATGAGCAGTTCTTC. Translating gives CASSPGPGAYNEQFF.